This note documents a single T cell receptor (beta chain) sequence. Its antigen is still unknown. CDR3 length: 16 amino acids. Germline lookup yields CDR1 MNHEY and CDR2 SMNVEV (reference sequence). The ends lost 5 bases at V and 4 bases at J; junction bases unmatched: 13. The PCR used 60 Vbeta and 13 Jbeta primers. Repertoires were generated with immunoSEQ multiplex PCR, while TCRdb's copy carries only in-frame clones and drops some. There are around 210,000 clones in the sample, with under 1% held by the top ten. These data are taken from a study of cytomegalovirus exposure and HLA in healthy donors. For the study at large: T cells numbering about 200 million yielded some 100 million unique TCR beta sequences in an earlier analysis. Overall study results and limits: Some highly shared sequence variants likely arose as a pipeline artifact. The study labeled 150 or so TCR beta chains cytomegalovirus-associated. TCR beta V- and J-gene trimming, according to a later analysis, was linked to a missense DCLRE1C variant.

The TCR sequence derives from a woman aged 25 to 39 in good health and CMV-seropositive. Sequencing was carried out using PBMCs. This chain links TRBV27 with TRBJ2-5; 7 bases are a match to TRBD2. The CDR3 is CASSDWGGMGPETQYF. The CDR3 nucleotides are TGTGCCAGCAGTGATTGGGGGGGGATGGGCCCAGAGACCCAGTACTTC.